This T cell receptor (beta chain) was sequenced for a study of cytomegalovirus exposure and HLA in healthy donors. V trimming: 2 bases; J trimming: 3 bases; junction bases outside the gene matches: 7. The CDR3 spans 16 residues. Germline-derived CDR1 and CDR2 are MNHEY and SMNVEV (reference sequence). Comment on this clone: Its antigen remains unidentified.

The PCR contained 60 Vbeta and 13 Jbeta primers. The repertoire was sequenced with immunoSEQ multiplex PCR; TCRdb's copy has only in-frame clones and lacks some. The data contain 200,000 or so clones, around 80% of them singletons. Findings and limits, study-wide: The authors assumed roughly uniform sequencing depth across donors for presence/absence analyses. A later analysis showed HLA-associated TCR beta chains outstripping equally common others in clonal expansion.

The specimen sequenced was PBMCs. The clonotype originates from a man aged 18 to 35 in good health and CMV-seronegative. The V gene is TRBV27, the J gene TRBJ1-5; TRBD1 matches at 7 bases. Written as DNA, the CDR3 is TGTGCCAGCAGTTTAAGAGGACAGGTCGTCAATCAGCCCCAGCATTTT. It translates to CASSLRGQVVNQPQHF.